Each of the 3 T cell receptor beta chains below was sequenced from the same sample in a study of cytomegalovirus exposure and HLA in healthy donors (dated by TCRdb to 2016 to 2017). The library was made by the immunoSEQ multiplex PCR assay. For the multiplex PCR, a mixture combining 60 forward primers for TCR Vbeta segments and 13 reverse primers for TCR Jbeta segments was used. As stored in TCRdb, this immuneACCESS dataset retains in-frame rearrangements with V and J assigned. A fraction of the clones does not appear; measured against another copy, unresolved V genes explain less than half of the discrepancy, and the remainder lacks a known reason. Counted in this sample were approximately 210,000 clones; over 60% of them appeared once. About 1% of the sample is taken by the ten largest. The sample comprised PBMCs. The source is a woman aged 40-49 years in good health and CMV-seronegative.

As DNA, the CDR3 is TGTGCCTGGAGTCCCAGGGTGCTATCTAATGGTGAAGCTTTCTTT. This codes for CAWSPRVLSNGEAFF. The rearrangement uses TRBV30 and TRBJ1-1; D is possibly TRBD1 (5 bases). The CDR3 length is 15 residues. Trimming took 2 bases from V and 7 from J, leaving 20 bases between them. Germline CDR1 and CDR2: GTSNPN and SVGIG (reference sequence).

In DNA, the CDR3 is TGTGCCAGCAGCAGACGGGCTAGGGAGGAACTGTTTTTT. Its protein product is CASSRRAREELFF. The gene calls are TRBV7-2 and TRBJ1-4; no definite D call. CDR1 and CDR2 from the germline V gene are SGHTA and FQGNSA. Trimming stripped 5 bases from V and 12 bases from J, with 16 bases between. The CDR3 is 13 amino acids.

This chain uses TRBV7-9 with TRBJ1-1, with D possibly being TRBD1 (5 bases). Trimming took 5 bases from V and 7 from J, leaving 17 bases between them. Germline CDR1 is SEHNR and CDR2 is FQNEAQ (reference sequence). This CDR3 spans 14 amino acids. The CDR3 loop is CASSLGTGIHEAFF. DNA for the CDR3: TGTGCCAGCAGCCTAGGGACCGGGATTCATGAAGCTTTCTTT. Full variable domain (rest looked up from reference TRBV7-9 and TRBJ1-1): DTGVSQNPRHKITKRGQNVTFRCDPISEHNRLYWYRQTLGQGPEFLTYFQNEAQLEKSRLLSDRFSAERPKGSFSTLEIQRTEQGDSAMYLCASSLGTGIHEAFFGQGTRLTVV.